These T cell receptor beta chains were read from a single sample in a study of OX40 agonist ivuxolimab in advanced cancers. This table comes from immunoSEQ multiplex PCR, and its TCRdb copy is limited to in-frame clones, with some not included. Of around 50,000 clones in the sample, 85% to 90% were seen once. This specimen consisted of CD4+ or CD8+ T cells sorted from blood, obtained in a trial of the OX40 agonist ivuxolimab. The receptors were sampled from an adult with an advanced solid tumor such as melanoma, head and neck, liver or kidney cancer. CDR3s include the opening cysteine and the closing phenylalanine or tryptophan. Not every row has a clone size; where given, it reads once, few, many or a size class.

>TRBV10-1|TRBJ2-2|NA
CASSSTASNTGELFF
>TRBV10-3|TRBJ2-1|NA
CAISESIGDFYNEQFF
>TRBV7-2|TRBJ1-6|NA
CASSLDRSSYNSPLHF
>TRBV5-1|TRBJ2-7|NA
CASSLDSSTGTEQYF
>TRBV29-1|TRBJ1-5|NA
CSADNPLTGGTFGNQPQHF
>TRBV7-9|TRBJ1-5|NA
CASGLEQGEGQPQHF
>TRBV28|TRBJ1-6|NA
CASRPGPRNSPLHF
>TRBV6-5|TRBJ2-7|NA
CASSDLRFTYEQYF
>TRBV5-4|TRBJ2-3|NA
CASSLGRNTDTQYF
>TRBV29-1|TRBJ1-4|NA
CSVEDGFEKLFF
>TRBV28|TRBJ1-5|NA
CASSSQGTGSDQPQHF
>TRBV27|TRBJ1-2|NA
CASSLRASNYGYTF
>TRBV11-2|TRBJ1-6|NA
CASREGRYNSPLHF
>TRBV6-6|TRBJ2-1|NA
CASRVPREGYNEQFF
>TRBV5-8|TRBJ2-1|NA
CASSRRLAKYNEQFF
>TRBV20-1|TRBJ2-7|NA
CSARDLGQYF
>TRBV4-1|TRBJ1-3|NA
CASSQPRDGSGNTIYF
>TRBV6-1|TRBJ2-7|NA
CAAGEPHEQYF
>TRBV27|TRBJ1-4|few
CASSYDGPNEKLFF
>TRBV6-1|TRBJ2-1|NA
CASGGVRVHEQFF
>TRBV19|TRBJ2-1|NA
CASRRLAGRSSYNEQFF
>TRBV28|TRBJ1-2|few
CASSLGRRNYGYTF
>TRBV6-5|TRBJ1-4|NA
CASNYGRGHGEKLFF
>TRBV5-1|TRBJ2-1|once
CASSRQGGGDEQFF
>TRBV4-3|TRBJ2-5|NA
CASSLGLQETQYF
>TRBV9|TRBJ2-1|NA
CASSVEGQAYNEQFF
>TRBV28|TRBJ1-2|NA
CASRPIGQGSYGYTF
>TRBV4-3|TRBJ1-3|NA
CASSIDSSGNTIYF
>TRBV5-6|TRBJ2-5|once
CASSLEAGGETQYF
>TRBV30|TRBJ1-4|NA
CAWSDATNEKLFF
>TRBV19|TRBJ1-2|NA
CASSIGDRALYGYTF
>TRBV2|TRBJ2-2|NA
CASRARTSGGGELFF
>TRBV28|TRBJ2-7|NA
CASSRYGMPPQQYF